This entry describes one T cell receptor (beta chain). Its target is unknown. This sample is part of a study of cytomegalovirus exposure and HLA in healthy donors. Per the germline V gene, CDR1 is SGHKS and CDR2 is YYEKEE (reference sequence). Unmatched junction bases numbered 9, after V lost 4 bases and J lost 11 bases. The CDR3 length is 13 residues. PCR used 60 Vbeta primers and 13 Jbeta primers. Libraries were prepared by immunoSEQ multiplex PCR; TCRdb keeps only in-frame clonotypes and omits some of them. The sample records approximately 160,000 clones, roughly 80% being singletons. Study-wide results and limits: Prior analysis indicated that the majority of TCR beta V segments exhibited productivity approximately 90% or approximately 30% of the time.

J is TRBJ1-1 and V is TRBV5-5; TRBD1 matches at 9 bases. The sequence derives from a man between 45 and 60 years old in good health and CMV-seropositive. The specimen was PBMCs. CDR3 nucleotide sequence: TGTGCCAGCAGCCTATTAACAGGGGGCGACGCTTTCTTT. This encodes CASSLLTGGDAFF.